This TCR beta chain stems from a study of T cell responses to AZD1222 COVID-19 vaccine. Study observations and caveats: Sampled repertoires all dated from after the peak T cell response.

The V end lost 0 bases, the J end lost 8 bases, and 11 bases lay between the germline ends. Looked up from germline, CDR1 is SGDLS and CDR2 is YYNGEE. CDR3 size: 13 residues. Second doses were pooled across both intervals (about 4 or about 12 weeks). The data were produced by immunoSEQ multiplex PCR, yet TCRdb's version contains in-frame clones alone and is incomplete. The sample shows over 150,000 clones, 90% to 95% of them seen only once. A note on this clone: The antigen is not known.

Specimen: peripheral blood, collected 28 days after the second AZD1222 dose. The J gene is TRBJ1-1, the V gene TRBV9; D gene uncertain. The sequence was obtained from an adult who received the AZD1222 COVID-19 vaccine. The CDR3 nucleotides are TGTGCCAGCAGCGTAGAGGTCGGTGGCGAAGCTTTCTTT. Its protein product is CASSVEVGGEAFF.